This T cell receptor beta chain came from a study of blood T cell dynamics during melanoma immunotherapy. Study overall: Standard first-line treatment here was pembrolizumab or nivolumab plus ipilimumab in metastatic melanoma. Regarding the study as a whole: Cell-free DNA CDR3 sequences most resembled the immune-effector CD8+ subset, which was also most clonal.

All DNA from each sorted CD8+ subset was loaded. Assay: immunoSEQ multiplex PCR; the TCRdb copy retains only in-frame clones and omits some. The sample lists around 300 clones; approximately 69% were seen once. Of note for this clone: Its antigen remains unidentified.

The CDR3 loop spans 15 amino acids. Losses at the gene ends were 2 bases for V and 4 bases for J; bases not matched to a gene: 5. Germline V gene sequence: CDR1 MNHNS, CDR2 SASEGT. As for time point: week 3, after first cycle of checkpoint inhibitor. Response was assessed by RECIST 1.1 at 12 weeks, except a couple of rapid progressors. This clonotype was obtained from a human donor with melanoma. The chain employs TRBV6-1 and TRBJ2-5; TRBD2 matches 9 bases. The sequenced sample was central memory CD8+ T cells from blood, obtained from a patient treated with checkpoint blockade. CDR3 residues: CASSELAGEVETQYF. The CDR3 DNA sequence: TGTGCCAGCAGTGAATTAGCGGGAGAGGTAGAGACCCAGTACTTC.